The 30 T cell receptor beta chains below come from one sample, sequenced in a study of T cells after yellow fever vaccination. TCRdb processed the 5' RACE reads anew with MiXCR; each CDR3 protein has one entry. Among 300,000 to 350,000 distinct CDR3 sequences listed, 3.5% to 4.5% were seen once. The source material was PBMCs, sampled 15 days after the yellow fever booster vaccination. These receptors all stem from a man younger than 35 who received the YFV17D yellow fever vaccine.

In this sample, this clonotype turned up many times. V is TRBV5-1 and J is TRBJ2-2; D uncertain. Deletions cut 0 bases from V and 4 bases from J, with 7 bases between. The CDR3 covers 14 residues. CDR1 SGHRS and CDR2 YFSETQ come from the germline V gene. The CDR3 protein is CASSLDRPTGELFF. CDR3 in DNA: TGCGCCAGCAGCTTGGACAGACCCACCGGGGAGCTGTTTTTT.

Ten or more counts support this clonotype. V is TRBV5-1 and J is TRBJ1-4; possibly TRBD1 for D (6 bases). The V end lost 3 bases, the J end lost 8 bases, and 20 bases lay between the germline ends. Germline V gives CDR1 SGHRS, CDR2 YFSETQ. This CDR3 region has 16 residues. The CDR3 sequence: CASSYGTTRSVEKLFF. CDR3 nucleotides: TGCGCCAGCAGCTACGGGACAACCCGGTCCGTGGAAAAACTGTTTTTT.

This clonotype was recorded at least ten times. This chain joins TRBV4-2 and TRBJ1-5; tentatively, D is TRBD1 (5 bases). The V end was cut by 0 bases, the J end by 3 bases, with 9 bases between. Germline V gene sequence: CDR1 LGHNA, CDR2 YNFKEQ. There are 15 residues in the CDR3. The CDR3: CASSQEEGTNQPQHF. The DNA for the CDR3 is TGTGCCAGCAGCCAAGAGGAAGGGACCAATCAGCCCCAGCATTTT.

This clonotype was counted many times. This chain's CDR3 is CASSLAPTGSQETQYF. Written as DNA, the CDR3 is TGTGCCAGCAGCTTAGCGCCAACAGGCTCCCAAGAGACCCAGTACTTC. The chain uses TRBV7-7 and TRBJ2-5; tentatively, D is TRBD1 (5 bases). The CDR3 runs 16 residues. Germline V gene lookup returns CDR1 SSHAT and CDR2 FNYEAQ (reference sequence). Between the trimmed V and J ends, which lost 0 bases and 1 base, there was a span of 12 bases. The full variable domain, its missing parts supplied by reference TRBV7-7 and TRBJ2-5, is GAGVSQSPRYKVTKRGQDVTLRCDPISSHATLYWYQQALGQGPEFLTYFNYEAQPDKSGLPSDRFSAERPEGSISTLTIQRTEQRDSAMYRCASSLAPTGSQETQYFGPGTRLLVL.

A few counts support this clonotype. V gene TRBV18 combines with J gene TRBJ1-2; weak D call: TRBD1 (5 bases). Trimming pared 0 bases from V and 6 bases from J, leaving 8 bases between. The CDR3 is 13 residues long. CDR1 is KGHSH and CDR2 is LQKENI in the germline V gene. CDR3 in amino acids: CASSPPTGDGYTF. CDR3 nucleotide sequence: TGTGCCAGCTCACCACCGACGGGGGATGGCTACACCTTC. The complete variable domain, with remaining parts taken from reference TRBV18 and TRBJ1-2, reads NAGVMQNPRHLVRRRGQEARLRCSPMKGHSHVYWYRQLPEEGLKFMVYLQKENIIDESGMPKERFSAEFPKEGPSILRIQQVVRGDSAAYFCASSPPTGDGYTFGSGTRLTVV.

This clonotype was seen many times. CDR3 nucleotides: TGTGCCAGCAGCCCTGACATCCAAGAGACCCAGTACTTC. Amino acids: CASSPDIQETQYF. The chain combines TRBV5-4 with TRBJ2-5; D not resolved. Germline loops: CDR1 SGHNT, CDR2 YYREEE (reference sequence). The CDR3 sequence is 13 residues long. Trimming stripped 4 bases from V and 1 base from J, with 8 bases between.

This clonotype was observed many times. The genes are TRBV6-5 and TRBJ2-7; possibly TRBD1 for D (6 bases). The V end lost 0 bases, the J end lost 2 bases, and 11 bases lay between the germline ends. CDR3 length: 15 residues. The V gene's germline CDR1 is MNHEY and CDR2 SVGAGI. The CDR3 DNA follows: TGTGCCAGCAGTTACTCGGACAGCCAGCCCTACGAGCAGTACTTC. Translated: CASSYSDSQPYEQYF.

There are a few counts of this clonotype. The germline gene is not matched at one end of the junction; a read error may be the cause. The chain employs TRBV4-1 and TRBJ1-2; D is ambiguous. The CDR3 runs to 16 residues. The germline V gene encodes CDR1 MGHRA and CDR2 YSYEKL. As DNA, the CDR3 is TGCGCCAGCAGTCAAGATTTTCGACGGTTAGCCTCTGGCTACACCTTC. Amino acids: CASSQDFRRLASGYTF.

The sample holds many counts of this clonotype. The V call is TRBV4-3, the J call TRBJ2-2, with unresolved D. V gave up 0 bases and J gave up 6 bases, with 11 bases separating them. The CDR3 is 15 residues long. Germline V gene lookup returns CDR1 LGHNA and CDR2 YSLEER. CDR3 DNA sequence: TGCGCCAGCAGCCAAGAGCCTAGTGGAGCCGGGGAGCTGTTTTTT. Translating it yields CASSQEPSGAGELFF.

This clonotype was seen many times. The chain couples TRBV4-3 to TRBJ2-5; 8 positions agree with TRBD1. The CDR3 has 16 residues. The trim removed 2 bases at V and 4 bases at J, leaving 9 bases unmatched. The germline CDR1 and CDR2 sequences are LGHNA and YSLEER. The CDR3 here is CASSQYRQGLGETQYF. The CDR3 DNA is TGCGCCAGCAGCCAATATCGACAGGGGCTAGGAGAGACCCAGTACTTC.

This clonotype was picked up many times. This sequence joins TRBV7-9 and TRBJ1-1, with 7 bases identical to TRBD1. V was clipped by 5 bases and J by 12 bases; unmatched bases: 15. Germline values: CDR1 SEHNR, CDR2 FQNEAQ (reference sequence). There are 14 residues in the CDR3. Written as DNA, the CDR3 is TGTGCCAGCAGCCCCGGACAGGCGCTAGGTCGTCCTTTCTTT. It is translated as CASSPGQALGRPFF.

This clonotype was picked up a small number of times. The chain links TRBV20-1 to TRBJ1-6; possibly TRBD1 for D (5 bases). The germline V gene encodes CDR1 DFQATT and CDR2 SNEGSKA (reference sequence). This CDR3 has 14 amino acids. The V gene lost 3 bases and the J gene lost 7 bases, with 13 bases spanning the gap. In DNA form, the CDR3 reads TGCAGTGCTAGGGAGGGGTCTTACAATTCACCCCTCCACTTT. Residues: CSAREGSYNSPLHF.

This clonotype turned up a few times. This rearrangement joins TRBV7-2 to TRBJ1-1, with D unclear. The CDR3 contains 14 residues. CDR1 is SGHTA and CDR2 is FQGNSA in the germline V gene. Trimming stripped 4 bases from V and 5 bases from J, with 14 bases between. The CDR3 here is CASSSWGGRTEAFF. CDR3 sequence (DNA): TGTGCCAGCAGCTCGTGGGGAGGGCGGACTGAAGCTTTCTTT.

At least ten counts were recorded for this clonotype. The chain has TRBV6-5 and TRBJ2-3; 10 positions agree with TRBD2. Germline CDR1 reads MNHEY; CDR2 reads SVGAGI. Unmatched junction bases numbered 5, after V lost 0 bases and J lost 2 bases. This CDR3 is 17 amino acids long. DNA of the CDR3: TGTGCCAGCAGTTACTCGGCTAGCGGGGGAACCACAGATACGCAGTATTTT. It is translated as CASSYSASGGTTDTQYF.

This clonotype was seen at least ten times. One end of the junction fails to match germline, which may point to a read error. The CDR3 loop reads CSASPLAGVHF. In nucleotides, the CDR3 is TGCAGTGCTTCCCCGTTAGCGGGGGTCCACTTC. This sequence joins TRBV20-1 and TRBJ2-4; 9 bases fit TRBD2. From germline, CDR1 is DFQATT and CDR2 SNEGSKA (reference sequence). The length of the CDR3 is 11 residues.

This clonotype was found many times. The chain joins TRBV10-3 to TRBJ2-3, with D perhaps matching TRBD1 (5 bases). V was pared by 7 bases and J by 0 bases, with 11 bases between. The germline CDR1 and CDR2 sequences are ENHRY and SYGVKD. The CDR3 contains 14 residues. In nucleotides, the CDR3 is TGTGCCATCAAGGGGATAACTAGCACAGATACGCAGTATTTT. Translating it yields CAIKGITSTDTQYF.

This clonotype has ten or more counts. This chain joins TRBV24-1 and TRBJ1-5; D possibly corresponds to TRBD1 (6 bases). The germline V and J ends were trimmed by 4 bases and 0 bases, with 18 bases remaining between them. Germline V CDR1 and CDR2: KGHDR, SFDVKD. This CDR3 region has 18 residues. The CDR3 coding sequence is TGTGCCACCAGTGAAACTACCGGGACATCTTATAGCAATCAGCCCCAGCATTTT. Encoded protein: CATSETTGTSYSNQPQHF.

This clonotype has only a few counts. The chain has TRBV15 and TRBJ2-2, with 12 bases lining up with TRBD2. Germline CDR1 LNHNV, CDR2 YYDKDF (reference sequence). CDR3 size: 15 residues. Germline trimming cut 6 bases from V and 6 bases from J; bases unmatched to any gene: 5. For the CDR3, the DNA is TGTGCCACCAGTGGACTAGCGGGGAGAGCCGGGGAGCTGTTTTTT. Translation gives CATSGLAGRAGELFF. The full variable domain, in which reference TRBV15 and TRBJ2-2 provide the parts outside the CDR3, is DAMVIQNPRYQVTQFGKPVTLSCSQTLNHNVMYWYQQKSSQAPKLLFHYYDKDFNNEADTPDNFQSRRPNTSFCFLDIRSPGLGDTAMYLCATSGLAGRAGELFFGEGSRLTVL.

In this sample, this clonotype turned up a few times. The rearrangement links TRBV18 to TRBJ2-1; a weak D match, TRBD1 (5 bases). V lost 0 bases and J 2 bases, leaving 11 bases between the germline ends. Germline V gene data show CDR1 as KGHSH and CDR2 as LQKENI. The CDR3 contains 16 residues. CDR3 loop: CASSPPLQVAYNEQFF. For the CDR3, the DNA is TGTGCCAGCTCACCACCTTTACAGGTAGCCTACAATGAGCAGTTCTTC.

This clonotype was detected only a few times. The chain uses TRBV6-2 or TRBV6-3 and TRBJ1-5; 8 bases are shared with TRBD1. This CDR3 has 19 residues. Germline V CDR1 and CDR2: MNHEY, SVGEGT. Trimming at V came to 6 bases and at J to 2 bases, leaving 18 bases not matched to a gene. The CDR3: CASRGVVGQGARGNQPQHF. For the CDR3, the DNA is TGTGCCAGCAGAGGGGTGGTTGGGCAGGGGGCGCGTGGCAATCAGCCCCAGCATTTT.

The table lists this clonotype with many counts. DNA of the CDR3: TGTGCCAACCACTATCTCGGGGGACCCTCTGGAGTTGGCTACACCTTC. This gives the protein CANHYLGGPSGVGYTF. This rearrangement joins TRBV7-9 to TRBJ1-2; maybe TRBD1 (5 bases). Trimming took off 10 bases at V and 7 bases at J, with 28 bases between the two ends. This CDR3 is 16 amino acids long. CDR1 and CDR2 (germline): SEHNR, FQNEAQ (reference sequence).

The chain recombines TRBV7-6 with TRBJ2-1; possible D gene TRBD1, 5 bases. Germline CDR1 SGHVS, CDR2 FNYEAQ. The CDR3 runs 17 residues. The V end was cut by 2 bases, the J end by 2 bases, with 16 bases between. For the CDR3, the DNA is TGTGCCAGCAGCTTACGGCAGGGAAGAGGTACCTACAATGAGCAGTTCTTC. It encodes CASSLRQGRGTYNEQFF.

The chain's CDR3 is CANKQGENTGELFF. For the CDR3, the DNA is TGTGCCAACAAACAGGGGGAAAACACCGGGGAGCTGTTTTTT. The chain couples TRBV18 to TRBJ2-2; TRBD1 aligns across 8 bases. Unmatched junction bases numbered 6, after V lost 10 bases and J lost 2 bases. The germline V gene has CDR1 KGHSH and CDR2 LQKENI. The CDR3 covers 14 residues.

This clonotype was picked up many times. The chain links TRBV5-1 to TRBJ2-7; TRBD1 is a possible D gene (6 bases). The CDR3 length is 16 residues. V was pared by 4 bases and J by 1 base, with 18 bases between. Germline V gene lookup returns CDR1 SGHRS and CDR2 YFSETQ. CDR3 in DNA: TGCGCCAGCAGCGTTGGACAGACTACCACGTCCTACGAGCAGTACTTC. It codes for CASSVGQTTTSYEQYF.

This clonotype occurred many times. This chain connects TRBV7-6 to TRBJ2-2, with 7 bases that match TRBD1. Germline values: CDR1 SGHVS, CDR2 FNYEAQ. With V trimmed by 5 bases and J by 7 bases, 10 bases remained unmatched. This CDR3 spans 15 amino acids. The CDR3 spells CASSPVEGAVGELFF. CDR3 nucleotides: TGTGCCAGCAGCCCAGTCGAGGGGGCTGTCGGGGAGCTGTTTTTT.

This clonotype came up a few times. The chain uses TRBV5-5 and TRBJ1-5; D is possibly TRBD1 (6 bases). Germline CDR1 and CDR2: SGHKS and YYEKEE (reference sequence). Trimming took 2 bases from V and 7 from J, leaving 16 bases between them. The CDR3 covers 15 residues. This CDR3 reads CASSFWGHPGQPQHF. Written as DNA, the CDR3 is TGTGCCAGCAGCTTTTGGGGGCACCCGGGGCAGCCCCAGCATTTT. The full variable domain, its missing parts supplied by reference TRBV5-5 and TRBJ1-5, is DAGVTQSPTHLIKTRGQQVTLRCSPISGHKSVSWYQQVLGQGPQFIFQYYEKEERGRGNFPDRFSARQFPNYSSELNVNALLLGDSALYLCASSFWGHPGQPQHFGDGTRLSIL.

In its sample, this clonotype was seen a few times. The DNA of the CDR3 is TGTGCCAGCAGCGCGACTAGCGGGGCCGTCACAGATACGCAGTATTTT. It translates to CASSATSGAVTDTQYF. The V gene is TRBV9, the J gene TRBJ2-3; 11 bases line up with TRBD2. Germline CDR1 and CDR2: SGDLS and YYNGEE. CDR3 length: 16 residues. The V segment lost 3 bases and the J segment 2 bases; nucleotides outside the gene matches: 5.

V gene TRBV6-5 combines with J gene TRBJ2-2, with D unresolved. Trimming shortened V by 0 bases and J by 4 bases, and 3 bases separated the two germline ends. The CDR3 consists of 13 residues. The germline V gene has CDR1 MNHEY and CDR2 SVGAGI. CDR3 DNA sequence: TGTGCCAGCAGTTACTCAGCCACCGGGGAGCTGTTTTTT. Amino acids: CASSYSATGELFF.

This clonotype was detected many times. The chain employs TRBV18 and TRBJ2-3; D tentatively fits TRBD1 or TRBD2 (5 bases each). V was clipped by 3 bases and J by 3 bases, with 13 bases between them. Germline V CDR1 and CDR2: KGHSH, LQKENI. The CDR3 sequence is 15 residues long. CDR3 protein: CASSPPGRMTDTQYF. The CDR3 DNA reads as TGTGCCAGCTCACCGCCGGGACGAATGACAGATACGCAGTATTTT.

V is TRBV7-6 and J is TRBJ1-6, with D uncertain. The CDR3 consists of 14 residues. Germline CDR1 and CDR2: SGHVS and FNYEAQ. Trimming removed 5 bases from V and 7 bases from J, with 12 bases in between. This chain's CDR3 is CASSPRTGNSPLHF. CDR3 DNA: TGTGCCAGCAGCCCCCGGACGGGAAATTCACCCCTCCACTTT. Complete variable domain (other parts from reference TRBV7-6 and TRBJ1-6): GAGVSQSPRYKVTKRGQDVALRCDPISGHVSLYWYRQALGQGPEFLTYFNYEAQQDKSGLPNDRFSAERPEGSISTLTIQRTEQRDSAMYRCASSPRTGNSPLHFGNGTRLTVT.